This T cell receptor beta chain was retrieved from a study of vaccination and CD4 T cells after COVID-19. This clonotype occurred a few times. Its antigen is not identified. Germline values: CDR1 DFQATT, CDR2 SNEGSKA (reference sequence). CDR3 length: 17 amino acids. The V gene end was trimmed by 0 bases and the J gene end by 2 bases; junction bases not matched to a gene: 9. Described treatment: roughly 11-day PBMC culture with coronavirus spike peptide pools or control peptides (ViraFEST assay). Researchers collected the unexposed donor's CD4+ T cells before the COVID-19 pandemic (2011-2018). ViraFEST sequenced TCRs after peptide-pool expansion of antigen-specific T cells. On day 3 and again on day 7, fresh IL-2 medium was used to replace half the medium. Investigators exposed CD4+ T cells from unexposed donors to SARS-CoV-2 S/N and four cold-coronavirus spikes, as cells permitted. An Oncomine TCR Beta short-read assay was used to sequence the DNA from cultured CD4+ T cells. Using the QIAamp micro DNA kit, genomic DNA was extracted from the CD4+ T cells that had been cultured. TCRdb redid the calling of the PCR reads with MiXCR, one entry per CDR3 protein. The data contain approximately 11,000 distinct CDR3 sequences, 28% of them singletons.

The sample taken for sequencing was CD4+ T cells from blood, cultured in vitro. The chain couples TRBV20-1 to TRBJ2-3, with 9 positions matching TRBD2. This sequence originates from a human donor in good health. For the CDR3, the DNA is TGCAGTGCTAGAGATATCCTGACTAGCGGACACACAGATACGCAGTATTTT. This sequence encodes CSARDILTSGHTDTQYF.